These T cell receptor beta chains were read from a single sample in a study of molecular identifiers for immune sequencing clone quantification. From the PCR reads, TCRdb called clonotypes with MiXCR, one entry per CDR3 protein. The sample lists about 640,000 distinct CDR3 sequences; 20% were seen once. Material: naive CD8+ T cells from blood, with Jurkat cell RNA spiked in. All receptors come from a human donor in good health. Some libraries in this study had Jurkat cell RNA spiked in. Each CDR3 is given with its conserved first and last residue. A D gene is named only where the DNA matches it firmly. Clone size is shown for a subset of rows, as once, few, many or a class of expanded clone.

cdr3_nt	cdr3_aa	v_call	j_call	clone_size	d_call
TGTGCCTGGAGCGCTCGAGGGGCCGAGCAGTACTTC	CAWSARGAEQYF	TRBV30	TRBJ2-7	many	-
TGTGCCGGCAGTACAGGGAGTGGTGAAGCTTTCTTT	CAGSTGSGEAFF	TRBV6-5	TRBJ1-1	-	-
TGTGCCAGCAGTCTCGTAGAGAGGGGGTACGAGCAGTACTTC	CASSLVERGYEQYF	TRBV27	TRBJ2-7	many	-
TGTGCCAGCACCGACAGGGATCCTAGCTATGGCTACACCTTC	CASTDRDPSYGYTF	TRBV6-6	TRBJ1-2	once	TRBD1
TGTGCCAGCAGCCCGCGGATGACTAGCGAGGTAAATGAGCAGTTCTTC	CASSPRMTSEVNEQFF	TRBV11-3	TRBJ2-1	few	TRBD2
TGTGGCAGCAGCCCCGCTAGCGGTTCCCACGAGCAGTACTTC	CGSSPASGSHEQYF	TRBV6-2/TRBV6-3	TRBJ2-7	-	TRBD2
TGCGCCAGCAGTCCTAGAGGGACAGACAACACTGAAGCTTTCTTT	CASSPRGTDNTEAFF	TRBV4-1	TRBJ1-1	many	TRBD1
TGCGCCAGCAGCCCCATCTCACTGGACGCCATCTACAATGAGCAGTTCTTC	CASSPISLDAIYNEQFF	TRBV4-1	TRBJ2-1	many	-
TGTGCCAGCAGCGTAGCTGACCATGGCTACGAGCAGTACTTC	CASSVADHGYEQYF	TRBV9	TRBJ2-7	many	-
TGTGCCAGCAGCTACGACAGGAACGAGCAGTACTTC	CASSYDRNEQYF	TRBV3-1	TRBJ2-7	many	-
TGCAGTGCTAGAGTCCCGGGACAGGGAGGCTATGGCTACACCTTC	CSARVPGQGGYGYTF	TRBV20-1	TRBJ1-2	many	TRBD1
TGTGCCATCAGTGAGTCGCCGGCATACAGGGGGGCGACTGAAGCTTTCTTT	CAISESPAYRGATEAFF	TRBV10-3	TRBJ1-1	few	TRBD1
TGCAGTGCTAGAAGTTGGTCCTACGAGCAGTACTTC	CSARSWSYEQYF	TRBV20-1	TRBJ2-7	many	-
TGTGCCACCACCACCTCGAGACTAGCGGGTAACCCAGATACGCAGTATTTT	CATTTSRLAGNPDTQYF	TRBV15	TRBJ2-3	many	TRBD2
TGCGCCAGCAGCCCATCGTTTCAGTCCTACGAGCAGTACTTC	CASSPSFQSYEQYF	TRBV4-3	TRBJ2-7	many	-
TGTGCCAGCAGTTACTCGGCGGGATTTCGGACCCAGTACTTC	CASSYSAGFRTQYF	TRBV6-5	TRBJ2-5	many	-
TGTGCCAGCAGCTTAAGGGCACAAGAGACCCAGTACTTC	CASSLRAQETQYF	TRBV5-8	TRBJ2-5	many	-
TGTGCCAGCAGCTTGGGCAGAGTGAACACTGAAGCTTCCTTT	CASSLGRVNTEASF	TRBV13	TRBJ1-1	-	-
TGCAGTGCTAGAGATCTCAGCGATTGGAACTCCTACGAGCAGTACTTC	CSARDLSDWNSYEQYF	TRBV20-1	TRBJ2-7	few	-
TGTGCCAGTTCTGGTGGGGCCAACGTCCTGACTTTC	CASSGGANVLTF	TRBV2	TRBJ2-6	many	-
TGCGCCAGCAGCGACCGGACAGGGTCAGAAAAAGACTACGAGCAGTACTTC	CASSDRTGSEKDYEQYF	TRBV5-1	TRBJ2-7	many	TRBD1
TGTGCCAGCAGCTTGGAGGAGGGGGCGGGAGAGCAGTACTTC	CASSLEEGAGEQYF	TRBV5-4	TRBJ2-7	many	-
TGCGCCAGCAGCGGCCCAACTAGCGGGGGGGCCGACGAGCAGTACTTC	CASSGPTSGGADEQYF	TRBV5-1	TRBJ2-7	-	TRBD2
TGTGCCAGCAGCTTAGACGGAACCTTAGGAGATACGCAGTATTTT	CASSLDGTLGDTQYF	TRBV7-2	TRBJ2-3	many	-
TGTGCCAGCAGTGAAGTGGAGGGGCAGAACCACTATGGCTACACCTTC	CASSEVEGQNHYGYTF	TRBV2	TRBJ1-2	many	-
TGTGCCAGCAGCTTAGTTAAAGGGGTCGGACCGCCTAAGTTCTTC	CASSLVKGVGPPKFF	TRBV7-9	TRBJ2-1	many	-
TGTGCCAGCAGTTCGGGACTAAAACCCTACGAGCAGTACTTC	CASSSGLKPYEQYF	TRBV27	TRBJ2-7	-	TRBD2
TGTGCCAGCAGCTTAGAGGTGGGGCAAGAGACCCAGTACTTC	CASSLEVGQETQYF	TRBV11-2	TRBJ2-5	many	-
TGTGCCAGCAGCGACGGACAGGGGGTAGGAGATACGCAGTATTTT	CASSDGQGVGDTQYF	TRBV11-3	TRBJ2-3	few	TRBD1
TGCAGCGTTGTGCAAGCGGGTATCTACATTGAGCAGTTCTTC	CSVVQAGIYIEQFF	TRBV29-1	TRBJ2-1	many	-
TGTGCCAGCAGCTTAGCGCCAGGGTCAGATACGCAGTATTTT	CASSLAPGSDTQYF	TRBV7-8	TRBJ2-3	-	-
TGTGCCAGTAGTGTGCAGGGTAGCGCCTCCTACAATGAGCAGTTCTTC	CASSVQGSASYNEQFF	TRBV19	TRBJ2-1	once	-
TGCGCCAGCAGTGAGAAGGGGTTAATCCTTACCTATGGCTACACCTTC	CASSEKGLILTYGYTF	TRBV10-2	TRBJ1-2	few	-
TGCAGCGTGGCGACAGGCTACGAGCAGTACTTC	CSVATGYEQYF	TRBV29-1	TRBJ2-7	many	-
TGTGCCAGCAGCCGATCGTTCGGGAAGCATGGCTACACCTTC	CASSRSFGKHGYTF	TRBV16	TRBJ1-2	-	-
TGTGCCAGCAGAGCCTTAGGGTTCTTCACCGGGGAGCTGTTTTTT	CASRALGFFTGELFF	TRBV12-3/TRBV12-4	TRBJ2-2	-	-
TGTGCCAGCAGCCCAGGAAAAGACCCAACCTACGAGCAGTACTTC	CASSPGKDPTYEQYF	TRBV5-5	TRBJ2-7	many	-
TGTGCCAGCAGCCTCTCCCCCGCGGGGGAGACCCAGTACTTC	CASSLSPAGETQYF	TRBV14	TRBJ2-5	many	-
TGTGCCAGCAGCTTGGAAGGAGAGAGTCAGTACTTC	CASSLEGESQYF	TRBV5-6	TRBJ2-5	many	-
TGTGCCAGCAGCGCAGGCCGGGACAGAAGCTATGTGGGGCAGTTCTTC	CASSAGRDRSYVGQFF	TRBV9	TRBJ2-1	many	TRBD1
TGCGCCAGCAGCCCCACCAGGGATCGCGGGGAGCTGTTTTTT	CASSPTRDRGELFF	TRBV4-3	TRBJ2-2	few	-
TGTGCCAGCTCGGTCGGGGGAACGGGCAATCAGCCCCAGCATTTT	CASSVGGTGNQPQHF	TRBV27	TRBJ1-5	-	-
TGTGCCAGTAGTCCCGGACAGGGGGGTTCGCCAGATACGCAGTATTTT	CASSPGQGGSPDTQYF	TRBV19	TRBJ2-3	many	TRBD1
TGTGCCACCAGCTACAGCGGGAACTCCTACGAGCAGTACTTC	CATSYSGNSYEQYF	TRBV15	TRBJ2-7	-	TRBD2
TGTGCCAGCAGTTTCCGGGACAGCAATCAGCCCCAGCATTTT	CASSFRDSNQPQHF	TRBV28	TRBJ1-5	many	-
TGTGCCACCGACAGGTGGGGAAGCAATCAGCCCCAGCATTTT	CATDRWGSNQPQHF	TRBV19	TRBJ1-5	many	-
TGTGCCACCAGCTCGGGAGCGGGCACTGAAGCTTTCTTT	CATSSGAGTEAFF	TRBV15	TRBJ1-1	many	-
TGCGCCAGCAGCCAAGATCCGAGGACTAGTTACAATGAGCAGTTCTTC	CASSQDPRTSYNEQFF	TRBV4-3	TRBJ2-1	many	TRBD2
TGTGCCAGCAGCCAAGCCCCCAGAGACACTGAAGCTTTCTTT	CASSQAPRDTEAFF	TRBV4-1	TRBJ1-1	many	-
TGTGCCAGCAGTGTACTCCCCATGTATAATTCACCCCTCCACTTT	CASSVLPMYNSPLHF	TRBV2	TRBJ1-6	-	-
TGTGCCAGCAGTTACACCCTAGATAGCACAGATACGCAGTATTTT	CASSYTLDSTDTQYF	TRBV7-3	TRBJ2-3	many	-
TGCAGCGTTGACATAGATCGCCAAGAGACCCAGTACTTC	CSVDIDRQETQYF	TRBV29-1	TRBJ2-5	many	-
TGTGCCACCTCTCATGGGGTCTTGCAGTTCTTC	CATSHGVLQFF	TRBV24-1	TRBJ2-1	many	-
TGTGCCAGCAAGCCAATAATAACTAGCGGGAACACAGATACGCAGTATTTT	CASKPIITSGNTDTQYF	TRBV6-5	TRBJ2-3	-	TRBD2